This paragraph covers one T cell receptor beta chain sequence. Its target is unknown. These data come from a study of OX40 agonist ivuxolimab in advanced cancers. Whole-study context: With ivuxolimab, an agonistic anti-OX40 (CD134) antibody, patients were treated. A male proportion of about 84% was recorded, with mean age about 60 years and range about 23 to 80. Patients in the trial were receiving intravenous ivuxolimab every 2 weeks, at doses of 0.01 to 10 mg/kg.

General observations from the study: Expanded clones belonging to CD8+ T cells outnumbered, on average, those of CD4+.

The protocol was immunoSEQ multiplex PCR, while the TCRdb copy is restricted to in-frame clones and leaves out a portion. Of under 80,000 clones listed, about 93% are singletons. The CDR3 is 17 residues long. J was trimmed by 0 bases and V by 4 bases; bases with no gene match: 5. Germline CDR1 reads SGHRS; CDR2 reads YFSETQ. This TCR was recovered from an adult with an advanced solid tumor such as melanoma, head and neck, liver or kidney cancer. The chain employs TRBV5-1 and TRBJ2-2, with TRBD2 matching over 11 bases. The specimen was CD4+ or CD8+ T cells sorted from blood, collected in a trial of the OX40 agonist ivuxolimab. This CDR3 reads CASSVSSGGTNTGELFF. The DNA of the CDR3 is TGCGCCAGCAGCGTGTCTAGCGGGGGGACGAACACCGGGGAGCTGTTTTTT.